This T cell receptor beta chain was identified in a study of breast tumors, draining lymph nodes, adjacent tissues. The CDR3 consists of 17 residues. From germline, CDR1 is KGHSH and CDR2 LQKENI. With 6 bases clipped from V and 6 bases from J, the junction kept 13 bases outside the gene matches. This clonotype was seen a few times. Antigen: not known. Study-level points and caveats: Tumor T cell lymph node origin was a supported hypothesis, not proven.

The lymph nodes were axillary draining lymph nodes from breast cancer patients. TCRdb fed the multiplex PCR reads into MiXCR, producing one record per CDR3 protein. This table holds fewer than 150,000 distinct CDR3 sequences, 21% found once. The chain couples TRBV18 to TRBJ2-2; 10 bases are shared with TRBD2. Sequencing input: axillary lymph node tissue. This TCR came from a female donor with breast cancer. Some clones in this sample may be carry-over from other donors' samples. The CDR3 DNA follows: TGTGCCAGCTCCAAACGCGGGTCTAGCGGGAGACCCGGGGAGCTGTTTTTT. It encodes CASSKRGSSGRPGELFF.